A selection of T cell receptor beta chains follows, all from one sample in a study of CD8+CD57+ T cells in acquired aplastic anemia. In TCRdb, the reads were re-called with MiXCR into one record per CDR3 protein. Of about half a million distinct CDR3 sequences in the sample, around 33% were seen once. The sequenced sample was sorted CD4+, CD8+, or CD8+CD57+ T cells (not recorded which) from PBMCs. These receptors all stem from a human donor with aplastic anemia. The CDR3 runs from the conserved cysteine through the conserved F or W. The order of the fields is clone size, J gene, D gene, V gene, CDR3 protein, CDR3 DNA. D genes are given only for firm matches. For some rows the clone size is stated as once, few or many, or as a class when expanded; others skip it.

many TRBJ2-7 . TRBV20-1 CSAAKTGTYEQYF TGCAGTGCCGCGAAGACAGGAACATACGAGCAGTACTTC
few TRBJ1-2 . TRBV27 CATRGLGYGYTF TGTGCCACACGGGGGTTAGGCTATGGCTACACCTTC
few TRBJ1-6 . TRBV20-1 CSAMGTPGSSYNSPLHF TGCAGTGCTATGGGCACCCCGGGGAGCTCCTATAATTCACCCCTCCACTTT
. TRBJ2-3 TRBD1 TRBV7-3 CASSLRSFQGANLATDTQYF TGTGCCAGCAGCTTAAGGTCTTTCCAGGGGGCCAATCTAGCAACAGATACGCAGTATTTT
many TRBJ1-2 . TRBV6-5 CASSYSAGLYGYTF TGTGCCAGCAGTTACTCGGCAGGGCTCTATGGCTACACCTTC
few TRBJ2-1 TRBD2 TRBV6-5 CASSYSTSGGEQFF TGTGCCAGCAGTTACTCGACTAGCGGAGGCGAGCAGTTCTTC
. TRBJ2-7 TRBD2 TRBV7-9 CASSLSSAGEAEQYF TGTGCCAGCAGTTTATCTTCCGCGGGAGAGGCCGAGCAGTACTTC
once TRBJ1-2 TRBD1 TRBV7-9 CATSDPGQDAGYTF TGTGCCACCAGTGATCCGGGACAGGATGCTGGCTACACCTTC
once TRBJ1-2 . TRBV25-1 CASSSHRDRDNYGYTF TGTGCCAGCAGCTCTCACAGGGACCGAGATAACTATGGCTACACCTTC
. TRBJ1-2 . TRBV19 CASSPSSGGSPFGYTF TGTGCCAGTAGTCCATCTAGCGGGGGGAGCCCTTTTGGCTACACCTTC
. TRBJ1-6 TRBD1 TRBV10-1 CANRGGNSPLHF TGCGCCAACAGGGGAGGTAATTCACCCCTCCACTTT
many TRBJ2-1 TRBD1 TRBV24-1 CATSANSLDRGDEQFF TGTGCCACCAGTGCTAATTCCTTAGACAGGGGGGATGAGCAGTTCTTC
few TRBJ1-3 . TRBV19 CAWDIGTLRNTIYF TGTGCCTGGGATATCGGGACACTTCGAAACACCATATATTTT
. TRBJ1-2 . TRBV20-1 CSARVTPSRRFNYGYTF TGCAGTGCTAGAGTGACCCCTTCCCGACGTTTTAACTATGGCTACACCTTC
. TRBJ1-5 TRBD1 TRBV20-1 CSARDPGGGQPQHF TGCAGTGCTAGAGATCCAGGGGGCGGCCAGCCCCAGCATTTT
many TRBJ2-5 TRBD1 TRBV7-9 CASSLAGTGAETQYF TGTGCCAGCAGCTTAGCGGGCACAGGGGCAGAGACCCAGTACTTC
. TRBJ2-1 . TRBV24-1 CATAPLDEQFF TGTGCCACCGCACCCCTGGATGAGCAGTTCTTC
many TRBJ1-3 . TRBV2 CASSEGGIGGNTIYF TGTGCCAGCAGTGAGGGGGGGATAGGTGGAAACACCATATATTTT
many TRBJ1-4 . TRBV2 CASSERAEGEKLFF TGTGCCAGCAGTGAGAGGGCAGAGGGTGAAAAACTGTTTTTT
few TRBJ1-1 . TRBV9 CASSVEATITEAFF TGTGCCAGCAGCGTAGAGGCAACCATCACTGAAGCTTTCTTT
. TRBJ2-5 . TRBV7-9 CASSALAETQYF TGTGCCAGCAGCGCGCTAGCGGAGACCCAGTACTTC
many TRBJ2-3 . TRBV29-1 CSVETDQRQYF TGCAGCGTTGAAACTGACCAGCGGCAGTATTTT
. TRBJ1-1 TRBD1 TRBV9 CASSTRTGEAFF TGTGCCAGCAGCACCCGGACAGGGGAAGCTTTCTTT
. TRBJ2-3 TRBD2 TRBV27 CASSLQSGGPLSTDTQYF TGTGCCAGCAGTCTACAGAGCGGGGGCCCCCTGAGCACAGATACGCAGTATTTT
many TRBJ2-7 TRBD2 TRBV10-2 CASSAGGSTGEQYF TGCGCCAGCAGTGCAGGCGGGAGTACGGGTGAGCAGTACTTC
. TRBJ2-2 TRBD2 TRBV5-1 CASSTGLAGGPSNTGELFF TGCGCCAGCAGCACCGGACTAGCGGGGGGACCCTCGAACACCGGGGAGCTGTTTTTT
many TRBJ1-3 . TRBV2 CASYQGPGNTIYF TGTGCCAGCTATCAGGGACCTGGAAACACCATATATTTT
many TRBJ2-3 TRBD1 TRBV15 CATSRARGTGGYTDTQYF TGTGCCACCAGCAGAGCCAGGGGGACAGGGGGGTACACAGATACGCAGTATTTT
. TRBJ1-5 TRBD1 TRBV7-9 CASSFRTGDQPQHF TGTGCCAGCAGCTTCAGGACAGGGGACCAGCCCCAGCATTTT
many TRBJ2-3 . TRBV2 CASRWNEQDTQYF TGTGCCAGCAGGTGGAACGAGCAGGATACGCAGTATTTT